This TCR beta chain was sequenced for a study of T cell repertoires in cytomegalovirus infection (dated by TCRdb to between 2018 and 2021). For the wider study: Because public TCR beta signatures pointed to carriage of CMV infection together with the matching HLA type, the HLA type of each donor mattered for the analysis.

The CDR3 has 13 amino acids, counting the end cysteine and phenylalanine. Just the 39-base CDR3 DNA is kept, in frame starting at base 1. Trimming accounts for 7 bases at V and 3 bases at J, while the number of junction bases matched to no gene is 4. The germline V gene gives CDR1 as MNHEY and CDR2 as SVGEGT. What the work shows at the level of the full study, not this receptor alone: The ex vivo response was dominated by HLA-C-restricted CMV-specific TCR beta clonotypes, which also provided the single most frequent clonotype in two of eight donors. Cumulative frequency of public TCR beta family members discriminated carriers of CMV infection plus the relevant HLA type in this cohort and an independent approximately 350-donor cohort.

The instrument given in TCRdb is Illumina HiSeq 1500. TCRdb took the public reads, trimmed them with fastp at Q25, ran MiXCR for clone calling and kept in-frame beta chains. Rows with one shared CDR3 protein collapse into an entry with the most common genes and DNA. Within this sample are hundreds of thousands of distinct CDR3 sequences, with 8% to 10% of them counted one time only. Jointly, the top ten make up around 4.1% of the sample. Remarks on this clonotype: Its antigen remains unidentified. No much larger clonotype is one base removed from it; base qualities were not supplied.

The material sequenced was PBMCs. In this chain, TRBV6-2 or TRBV6-3 is recombined with TRBJ2-7, with 9 junctional bases fitting TRBD2. The TCR sequence derives from a human donor in good health (CMV status not recorded). Some clones in this sample may be carry-over from other donors' samples. In nucleotide form, the sequence is TGTGCCAGCACGGCGGGAGGGATCTACGAGCAGTACTTC. This encodes CASTAGGIYEQYF.